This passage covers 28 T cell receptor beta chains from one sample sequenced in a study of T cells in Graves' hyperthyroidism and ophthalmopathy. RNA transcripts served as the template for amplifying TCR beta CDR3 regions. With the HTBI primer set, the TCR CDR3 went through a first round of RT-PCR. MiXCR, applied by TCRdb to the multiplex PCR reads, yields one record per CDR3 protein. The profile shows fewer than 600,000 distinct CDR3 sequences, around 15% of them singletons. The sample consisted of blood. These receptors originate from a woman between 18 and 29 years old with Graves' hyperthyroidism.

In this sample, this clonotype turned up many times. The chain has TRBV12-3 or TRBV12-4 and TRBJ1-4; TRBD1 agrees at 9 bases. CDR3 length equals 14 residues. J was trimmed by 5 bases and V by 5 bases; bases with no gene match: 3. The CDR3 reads CASSPTGGNEKLFF. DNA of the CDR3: TGTGCCAGCAGTCCGACAGGGGGGAATGAAAAACTGTTTTTT.

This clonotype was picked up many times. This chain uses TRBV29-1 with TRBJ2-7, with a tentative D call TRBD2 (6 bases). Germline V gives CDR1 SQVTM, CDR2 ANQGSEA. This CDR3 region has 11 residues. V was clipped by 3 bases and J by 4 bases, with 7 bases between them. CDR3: CSVDGGYEQYF. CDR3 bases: TGCAGCGTTGATGGGGGGTACGAGCAGTACTTC.

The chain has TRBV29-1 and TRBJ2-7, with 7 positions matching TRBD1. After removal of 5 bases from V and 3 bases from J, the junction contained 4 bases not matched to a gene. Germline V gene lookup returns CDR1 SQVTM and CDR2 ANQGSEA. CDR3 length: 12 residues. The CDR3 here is CSVRQGVYEQYF. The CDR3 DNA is TGCAGCGTTCGGCAGGGGGTCTACGAGCAGTACTTC.

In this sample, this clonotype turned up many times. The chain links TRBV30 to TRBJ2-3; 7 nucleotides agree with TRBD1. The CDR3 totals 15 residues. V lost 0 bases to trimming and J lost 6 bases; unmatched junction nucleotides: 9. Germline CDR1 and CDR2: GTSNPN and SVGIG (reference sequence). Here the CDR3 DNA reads TGTGCCTGGAGTGTAGGGGGCCTTAGAACTGATACGCAGTATTTT. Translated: CAWSVGGLRTDTQYF.

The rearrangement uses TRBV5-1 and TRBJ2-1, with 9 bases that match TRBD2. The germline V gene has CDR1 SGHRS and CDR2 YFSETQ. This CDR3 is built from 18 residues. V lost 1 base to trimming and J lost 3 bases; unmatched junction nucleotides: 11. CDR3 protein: CASSLSLRREGHYNEQFF. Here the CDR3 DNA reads TGCGCCAGCAGCTTGTCCCTAAGGCGGGAGGGCCACTACAATGAGCAGTTCTTC.

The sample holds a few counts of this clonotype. The CDR3 nucleotides read TGCAGTGCTAGGGGGGGACTAGCGGGATGGGATACGCAGTATTTT. This sequence encodes CSARGGLAGWDTQYF. The rearrangement joins TRBV20-1 to TRBJ2-3, with 13 bases fitting TRBD2. With V trimmed by 3 bases and J by 6 bases, 6 bases remained unmatched. Germline V lookup: CDR1 DFQATT, CDR2 SNEGSKA (reference sequence). The CDR3 contains 15 residues.

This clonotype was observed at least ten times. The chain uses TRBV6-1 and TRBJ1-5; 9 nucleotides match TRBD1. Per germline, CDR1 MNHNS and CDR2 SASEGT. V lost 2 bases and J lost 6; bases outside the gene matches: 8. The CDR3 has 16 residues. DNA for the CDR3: TGTGCCAGCAGTGAAACCCTCACAGGGGGCTTTCAGCCCCAGCATTTT. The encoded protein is CASSETLTGGFQPQHF.

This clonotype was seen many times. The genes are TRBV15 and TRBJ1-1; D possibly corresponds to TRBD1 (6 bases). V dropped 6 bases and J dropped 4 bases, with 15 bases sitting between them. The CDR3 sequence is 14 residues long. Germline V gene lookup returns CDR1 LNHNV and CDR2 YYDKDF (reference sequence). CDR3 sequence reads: CATSTEKGGTEAFF. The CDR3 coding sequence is TGTGCCACCAGTACCGAGAAGGGGGGCACTGAAGCTTTCTTT. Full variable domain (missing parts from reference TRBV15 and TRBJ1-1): DAMVIQNPRYQVTQFGKPVTLSCSQTLNHNVMYWYQQKSSQAPKLLFHYYDKDFNNEADTPDNFQSRRPNTSFCFLDIRSPGLGDTAMYLCATSTEKGGTEAFFGQGTRLTVV.

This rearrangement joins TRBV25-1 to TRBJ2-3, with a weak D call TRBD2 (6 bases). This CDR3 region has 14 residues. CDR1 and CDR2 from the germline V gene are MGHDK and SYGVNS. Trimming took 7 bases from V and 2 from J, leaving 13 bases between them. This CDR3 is CASTPGGYTDTQYF. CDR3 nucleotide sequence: TGTGCCAGCACCCCTGGGGGGTACACAGATACGCAGTATTTT.

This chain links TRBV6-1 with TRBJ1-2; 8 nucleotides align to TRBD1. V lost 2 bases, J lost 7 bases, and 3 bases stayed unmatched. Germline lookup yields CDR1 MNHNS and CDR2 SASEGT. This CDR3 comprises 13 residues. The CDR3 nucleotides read TGTGCCAGCAGTGAATTCGACAGGGGTGGCTACACCTTC. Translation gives CASSEFDRGGYTF.

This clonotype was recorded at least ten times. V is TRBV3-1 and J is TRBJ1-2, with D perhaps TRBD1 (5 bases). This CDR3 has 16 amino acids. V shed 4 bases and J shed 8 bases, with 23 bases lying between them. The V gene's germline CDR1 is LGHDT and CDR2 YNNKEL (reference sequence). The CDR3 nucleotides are TGTGCCAGCAGCCTCCCCTCCGGCAGGGCTGGGGGAGGCTACACCTTC. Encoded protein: CASSLPSGRAGGGYTF.

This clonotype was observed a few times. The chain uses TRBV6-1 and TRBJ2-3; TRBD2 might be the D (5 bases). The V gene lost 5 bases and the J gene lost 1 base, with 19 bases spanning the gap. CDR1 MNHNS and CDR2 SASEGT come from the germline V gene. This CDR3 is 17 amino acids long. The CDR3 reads CASSYSPLAPGTDTQYF. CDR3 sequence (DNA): TGTGCCAGCAGTTACTCGCCTCTAGCTCCGGGCACAGATACGCAGTATTTT.

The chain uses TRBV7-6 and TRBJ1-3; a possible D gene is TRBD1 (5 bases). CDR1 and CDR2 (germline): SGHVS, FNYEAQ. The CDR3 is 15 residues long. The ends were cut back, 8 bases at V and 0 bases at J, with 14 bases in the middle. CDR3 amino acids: CASAQAELSGNTIYF. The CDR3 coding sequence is TGTGCCAGCGCACAGGCAGAACTCTCTGGAAACACCATATATTTT.

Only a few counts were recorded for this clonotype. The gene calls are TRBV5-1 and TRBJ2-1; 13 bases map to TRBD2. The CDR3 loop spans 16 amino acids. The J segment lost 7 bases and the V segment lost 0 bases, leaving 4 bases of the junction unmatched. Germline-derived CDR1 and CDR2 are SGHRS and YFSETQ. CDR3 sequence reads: CASSLAGGLAGNEQFF. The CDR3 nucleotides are TGCGCCAGCAGCTTGGCCGGGGGACTAGCGGGGAATGAGCAGTTCTTC.

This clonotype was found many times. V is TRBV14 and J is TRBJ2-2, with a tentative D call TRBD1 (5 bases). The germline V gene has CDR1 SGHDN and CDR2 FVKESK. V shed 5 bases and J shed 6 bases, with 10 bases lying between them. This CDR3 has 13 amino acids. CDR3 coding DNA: TGTGCCAGCAGCTTCGTAGGGGCCGGGGAGCTGTTTTTT. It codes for CASSFVGAGELFF.

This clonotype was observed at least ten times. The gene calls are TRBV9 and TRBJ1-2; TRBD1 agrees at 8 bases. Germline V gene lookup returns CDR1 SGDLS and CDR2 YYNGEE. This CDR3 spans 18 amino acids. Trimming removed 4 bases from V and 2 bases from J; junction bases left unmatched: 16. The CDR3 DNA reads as TGTGCCAGCAGCCTCGGACAGGGTGGCACCTTCACAAACTATGGCTACACCTTC. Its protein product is CASSLGQGGTFTNYGYTF.

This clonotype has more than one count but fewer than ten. The CDR3 DNA reads TGTGCCACCAGCCGGGACGGCGACTACAATGAGCAGTTCTTC. Translating it yields CATSRDGDYNEQFF. This rearrangement joins TRBV24-1 to TRBJ2-1; D is possibly TRBD1 or TRBD2 (5 bases each). The length of the CDR3 is 14 residues. The V gene's germline CDR1 is KGHDR and CDR2 SFDVKD. V was shortened by 7 bases and J by 3 bases, with 12 bases between the two germline ends.

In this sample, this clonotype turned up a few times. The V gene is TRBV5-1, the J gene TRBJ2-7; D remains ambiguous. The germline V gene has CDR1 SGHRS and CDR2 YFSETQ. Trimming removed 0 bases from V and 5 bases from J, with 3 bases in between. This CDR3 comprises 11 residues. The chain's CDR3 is CASSLEDEQYF. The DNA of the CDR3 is TGCGCCAGCAGCTTGGAAGACGAGCAGTACTTC.

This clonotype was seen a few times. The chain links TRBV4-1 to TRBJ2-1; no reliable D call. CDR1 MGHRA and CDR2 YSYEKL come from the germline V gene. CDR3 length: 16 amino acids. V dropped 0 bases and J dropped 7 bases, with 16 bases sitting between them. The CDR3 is CASSQDSLSANNEQFF. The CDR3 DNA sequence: TGCGCCAGCAGCCAAGACTCGCTTTCGGCTAATAATGAGCAGTTCTTC.

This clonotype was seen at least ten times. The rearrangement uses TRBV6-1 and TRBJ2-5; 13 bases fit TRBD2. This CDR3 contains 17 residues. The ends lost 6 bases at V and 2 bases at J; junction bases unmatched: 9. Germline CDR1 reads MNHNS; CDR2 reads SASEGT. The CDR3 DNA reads TGTGCCAGCAGATCAGGACTAGCGGGAGCACGACAAGAGACCCAGTACTTC. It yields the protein CASRSGLAGARQETQYF.

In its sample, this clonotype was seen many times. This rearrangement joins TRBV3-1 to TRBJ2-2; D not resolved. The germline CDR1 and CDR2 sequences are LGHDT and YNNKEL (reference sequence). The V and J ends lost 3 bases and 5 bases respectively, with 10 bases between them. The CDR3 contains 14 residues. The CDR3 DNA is TGTGCCAGCAGCCAGGGTGAAAAGACCGGGGAGCTGTTTTTT. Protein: CASSQGEKTGELFF.

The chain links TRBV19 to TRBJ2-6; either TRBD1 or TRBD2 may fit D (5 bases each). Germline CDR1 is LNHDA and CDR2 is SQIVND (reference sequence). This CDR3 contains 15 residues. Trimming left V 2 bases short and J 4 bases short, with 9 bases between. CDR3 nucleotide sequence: TGTGCCAGTAGTATACGGGGCGCCGGGGCCAACGTCCTGACTTTC. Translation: CASSIRGAGANVLTF.

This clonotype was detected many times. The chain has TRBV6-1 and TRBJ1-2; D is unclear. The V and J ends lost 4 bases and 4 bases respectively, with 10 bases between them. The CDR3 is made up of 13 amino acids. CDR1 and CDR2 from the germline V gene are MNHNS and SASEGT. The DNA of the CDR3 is TGTGCCAGCAGTGGGACGGATTTCTATGGCTACACCTTC. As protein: CASSGTDFYGYTF.

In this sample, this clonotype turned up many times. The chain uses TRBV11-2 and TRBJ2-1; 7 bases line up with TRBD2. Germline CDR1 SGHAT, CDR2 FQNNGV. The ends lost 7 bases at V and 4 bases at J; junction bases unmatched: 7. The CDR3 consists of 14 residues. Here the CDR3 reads CASTRSSGYNEQFF. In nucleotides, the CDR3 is TGTGCCAGCACTCGGTCTAGCGGATACAATGAGCAGTTCTTC.

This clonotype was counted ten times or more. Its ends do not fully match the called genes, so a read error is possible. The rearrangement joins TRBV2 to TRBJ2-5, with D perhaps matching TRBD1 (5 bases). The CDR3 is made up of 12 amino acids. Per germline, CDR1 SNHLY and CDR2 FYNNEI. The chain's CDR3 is CASIEPEGAQYF. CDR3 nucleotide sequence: TGTGCCAGCATTGAACCAGAAGGGGCCCAGTACTTC.

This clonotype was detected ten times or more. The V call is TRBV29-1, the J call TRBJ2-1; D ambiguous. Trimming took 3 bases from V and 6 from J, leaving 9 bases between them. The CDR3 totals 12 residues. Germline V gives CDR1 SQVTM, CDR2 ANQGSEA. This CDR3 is CSVEPRGNEQFF. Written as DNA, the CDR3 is TGCAGCGTTGAGCCAAGAGGCAATGAGCAGTTCTTC.

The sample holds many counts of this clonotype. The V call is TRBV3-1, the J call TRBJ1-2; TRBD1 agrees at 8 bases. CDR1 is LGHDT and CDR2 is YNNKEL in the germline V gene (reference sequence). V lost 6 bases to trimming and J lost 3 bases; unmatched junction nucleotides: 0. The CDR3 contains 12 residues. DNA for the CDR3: TGTGCCAGCAGACAGGGGGACTATGGCTACACCTTC. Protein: CASRQGDYGYTF.

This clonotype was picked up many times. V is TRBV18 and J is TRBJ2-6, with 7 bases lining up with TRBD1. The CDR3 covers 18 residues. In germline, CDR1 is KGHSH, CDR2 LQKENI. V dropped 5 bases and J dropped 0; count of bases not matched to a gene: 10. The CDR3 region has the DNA TGTGCCAGCTCAGGCCAAGGGGGCTCCCCCTCTGGGGCCAACGTCCTGACTTTC. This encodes CASSGQGGSPSGANVLTF.